The rows below give T cell receptor beta chains drawn from one sample of a study of blood T cell repertoires in COVID-19. Sequencing was performed with immunoSEQ multiplex PCR; in TCRdb, only in-frame clones are kept and a portion is missing. In the table there are 250,000 or so clones, about 90% of which are singletons. The sample was peripheral blood. The receptors derive from a woman in her sixties or seventies with COVID-19, enrolled during active disease. Each CDR3 is given with its conserved first and last residue. A D gene is named only where the DNA matches it firmly. Rows may omit the clone size; those that give it use once, few, many or a size class.

d_gene: TRBD1
abundance: .
v_gene: TRBV12-3/TRBV12-4
j_gene: TRBJ2-1
CDR3aa: CAQGQGARYEQFF
CDR3nt: TGTGCCCAGGGACAGGGCGCGAGGTATGAGCAGTTCTTC

d_gene: .
abundance: once
v_gene: TRBV9
j_gene: TRBJ1-4
CDR3aa: CASSVEQGRGKLFF
CDR3nt: TGTGCCAGCAGCGTAGAACAGGGACGGGGAAAACTGTTTTTT

d_gene: TRBD1
abundance: .
v_gene: TRBV5-1
j_gene: TRBJ1-2
CDR3aa: CASSLAGTELGYTF
CDR3nt: TGCGCCAGCAGCTTGGCTGGGACAGAACTTGGCTACACCTTC

d_gene: TRBD1
abundance: .
v_gene: TRBV10-3
j_gene: TRBJ1-4
CDR3aa: CAISEGQGRNEKLFF
CDR3nt: TGTGCCATCAGTGAAGGACAGGGGAGGAATGAAAAACTGTTTTTT

d_gene: TRBD2
abundance: .
v_gene: TRBV7-9
j_gene: TRBJ2-1
CDR3aa: CASSRPSGAINNEQFF
CDR3nt: TGTGCCAGCAGCCGCCCTAGCGGGGCGATCAACAATGAGCAGTTCTTC

d_gene: .
abundance: .
v_gene: TRBV3-1/TRBV3-2
j_gene: TRBJ2-7
CDR3aa: CASSYQGAYEQYF
CDR3nt: TGTGCCAGCAGCTACCAGGGTGCCTACGAGCAGTACTTC

d_gene: TRBD1
abundance: .
v_gene: TRBV7-3
j_gene: TRBJ2-3
CDR3aa: CASSPRRPGQGFTDTQYF
CDR3nt: TGTGCCAGCAGCCCTCGTCGCCCGGGACAGGGATTCACAGATACGCAGTATTTT

d_gene: TRBD1
abundance: .
v_gene: TRBV10-3
j_gene: TRBJ2-5
CDR3aa: CAISERQGASEETQYF
CDR3nt: TGTGCCATCAGTGAGCGGCAGGGGGCTTCAGAAGAGACCCAGTACTTC

d_gene: .
abundance: once
v_gene: TRBV3-1/TRBV3-2
j_gene: TRBJ2-7
CDR3aa: CASSQAGEQYF
CDR3nt: TGTGCCAGCAGCCAAGCGGGCGAGCAGTACTTC

d_gene: .
abundance: .
v_gene: TRBV19
j_gene: TRBJ2-3
CDR3aa: CASSDFPGGTDTQYF
CDR3nt: TGTGCCAGTAGTGATTTCCCGGGGGGCACAGATACGCAGTATTTT

d_gene: .
abundance: .
v_gene: TRBV19
j_gene: TRBJ2-5
CDR3aa: CASGPRRGTKTQYF
CDR3nt: TGTGCCAGTGGCCCTAGGAGGGGCACAAAGACCCAGTACTTC

d_gene: TRBD2
abundance: .
v_gene: TRBV3-1/TRBV3-2
j_gene: TRBJ2-7
CDR3aa: CASSQDPASGGSLKYF
CDR3nt: TGTGCCAGCAGCCAAGATCCGGCTAGCGGGGGGTCTTTGAAGTACTTC

d_gene: TRBD2
abundance: .
v_gene: TRBV18
j_gene: TRBJ2-7
CDR3aa: CASSPPSGNYEQYF
CDR3nt: TGTGCCAGCTCACCACCAAGCGGGAACTACGAGCAGTACTTC

d_gene: TRBD1
abundance: .
v_gene: TRBV18
j_gene: TRBJ1-2
CDR3aa: CASSPPSLDPGQGAFNGYTF
CDR3nt: TGTGCCAGCTCACCCCCTTCACTGGATCCGGGACAGGGGGCGTTTAATGGCTACACCTTC

d_gene: TRBD1
abundance: once
v_gene: TRBV2
j_gene: TRBJ1-3
CDR3aa: CASRPGQGKRSGNTIYF
CDR3nt: TGTGCCAGCCGGCCGGGACAGGGAAAACGAAGTGGAAACACCATATATTTT

d_gene: .
abundance: .
v_gene: TRBV6-5
j_gene: TRBJ1-2
CDR3aa: CASCSRGRSNYGYTF
CDR3nt: TGTGCCAGCTGCAGCAGGGGACGGTCTAACTATGGCTACACCTTC

d_gene: TRBD1
abundance: .
v_gene: TRBV30
j_gene: TRBJ1-5
CDR3aa: CAWSTGVGNQPQHF
CDR3nt: TGTGCCTGGAGTACAGGGGTCGGGAATCAGCCCCAGCATTTT

d_gene: .
abundance: .
v_gene: TRBV19
j_gene: TRBJ2-1
CDR3aa: CASTSTGVSYNEQFF
CDR3nt: TGTGCCAGTACCTCGACAGGCGTCTCCTACAATGAGCAGTTCTTC

d_gene: .
abundance: .
v_gene: TRBV6-6
j_gene: TRBJ2-7
CDR3aa: CATSGASSYEQYF
CDR3nt: TGTGCCACCTCAGGGGCGAGCTCCTACGAGCAGTACTTC

d_gene: .
abundance: .
v_gene: TRBV28
j_gene: TRBJ2-2
CDR3aa: CASSLAEGAGGELFF
CDR3nt: TGTGCCAGCAGTTTAGCGGAGGGGGCAGGCGGGGAGCTGTTTTTT

d_gene: .
abundance: .
v_gene: TRBV6-5
j_gene: TRBJ2-1
CDR3aa: CASRETYNEQFF
CDR3nt: TGTGCCAGCAGGGAGACCTACAATGAGCAGTTCTTC

d_gene: .
abundance: .
v_gene: TRBV7-2
j_gene: TRBJ1-5
CDR3aa: CASSLSRTSSNQPQHF
CDR3nt: TGTGCCAGCAGCTTATCTCGGACATCTAGCAATCAGCCCCAGCATTTT

d_gene: TRBD1
abundance: .
v_gene: TRBV5-1
j_gene: TRBJ2-5
CDR3aa: CASGTGTETQYF
CDR3nt: TGCGCCAGCGGGACAGGGACGGAGACCCAGTACTTC

d_gene: TRBD1
abundance: .
v_gene: TRBV19
j_gene: TRBJ1-2
CDR3aa: CASSSRTGTGPYGYTF
CDR3nt: TGTGCCAGTAGCTCAAGGACCGGGACAGGGCCCTATGGCTACACCTTC

d_gene: .
abundance: .
v_gene: TRBV24-1
j_gene: TRBJ2-5
CDR3aa: CATSDPRTHGGETQYF
CDR3nt: TGTGCCACCAGTGATCCTCGGACTCACGGTGGAGAGACCCAGTACTTC

d_gene: .
abundance: .
v_gene: TRBV11-3
j_gene: TRBJ1-1
CDR3aa: CASSLGQGLNTEAFF
CDR3nt: TGTGCCAGCAGCTTAGGCCAGGGGCTGAACACTGAAGCTTTCTTT

d_gene: .
abundance: .
v_gene: TRBV9
j_gene: TRBJ2-7
CDR3aa: CASSLNPGSVYEQYF
CDR3nt: TGTGCCAGCAGCCTTAACCCGGGTAGCGTATACGAGCAGTACTTC

d_gene: .
abundance: .
v_gene: TRBV3-1/TRBV3-2
j_gene: TRBJ1-3
CDR3aa: CASSRHTGSGNTIYF
CDR3nt: TGTGCCAGCAGCCGCCACACAGGGTCCGGAAACACCATATATTTT

d_gene: .
abundance: .
v_gene: TRBV6-2/TRBV6-3
j_gene: TRBJ1-5
CDR3aa: CASSRGLGPQHF
CDR3nt: TGTGCCAGCAGTAGGGGGTTAGGACCCCAGCATTTT

d_gene: .
abundance: .
v_gene: TRBV6-1
j_gene: TRBJ1-5
CDR3aa: CASSEARRHNQPQHF
CDR3nt: TGTGCCAGCAGTGAAGCGCGTCGCCACAATCAGCCCCAGCATTTT

d_gene: TRBD1
abundance: .
v_gene: TRBV6-1
j_gene: TRBJ1-2
CDR3aa: CASSDRDRARYTF
CDR3nt: TGTGCCAGCAGTGACCGGGACAGGGCCCGCTACACCTTC

d_gene: TRBD1
abundance: .
v_gene: TRBV4-2
j_gene: TRBJ1-3
CDR3aa: CASSQVTGAGNTIYF
CDR3nt: TGTGCCAGCAGCCAAGTGACAGGGGCTGGAAACACCATATATTTT

d_gene: .
abundance: .
v_gene: TRBV7-2
j_gene: TRBJ1-1
CDR3aa: CASSPGVGTEAFF
CDR3nt: TGTGCCAGCAGCCCAGGGGTTGGCACTGAAGCTTTCTTT

d_gene: TRBD1
abundance: few
v_gene: TRBV19
j_gene: TRBJ1-6
CDR3aa: CASRPMGQGTNSPLHF
CDR3nt: TGTGCCAGTAGACCGATGGGACAGGGAACCAATTCACCCCTCCACTTT

d_gene: .
abundance: .
v_gene: TRBV5-6
j_gene: TRBJ2-3
CDR3aa: CASSLTGPTDTQYF
CDR3nt: TGTGCCAGCAGCTTGACAGGCCCCACAGATACGCAGTATTTT

d_gene: .
abundance: .
v_gene: TRBV3-1/TRBV3-2
j_gene: TRBJ2-7
CDR3aa: CASSQDRYSYEQYF
CDR3nt: TGTGCCAGCAGCCAAGATCGTTACTCCTACGAGCAGTACTTC

d_gene: TRBD1
abundance: .
v_gene: TRBV5-6
j_gene: TRBJ1-2
CDR3aa: CASSEQAGGVGYTF
CDR3nt: TGTGCCAGCAGCGAGCAGGCAGGGGGCGTAGGCTACACCTTC

d_gene: .
abundance: few
v_gene: TRBV2
j_gene: TRBJ1-5
CDR3aa: CASSETPDQPQHF
CDR3nt: TGTGCCAGCAGTGAAACACCTGATCAGCCCCAGCATTTT

d_gene: .
abundance: .
v_gene: TRBV3-1/TRBV3-2
j_gene: TRBJ1-4
CDR3aa: CASSQVQGATNEKLFF
CDR3nt: TGTGCCAGCAGCCAAGTGCAAGGGGCAACTAATGAAAAACTGTTTTTT

d_gene: .
abundance: .
v_gene: TRBV5-6
j_gene: TRBJ1-1
CDR3aa: CASSRTATEAFF
CDR3nt: TGTGCCAGCAGCCGGACAGCTACTGAAGCTTTCTTT

d_gene: .
abundance: .
v_gene: TRBV5-4
j_gene: TRBJ1-4
CDR3aa: CASSQWTDGAKLFF
CDR3nt: TGTGCCAGCAGCCAATGGACAGATGGGGCAAAGCTGTTTTTT

d_gene: TRBD2
abundance: .
v_gene: TRBV19
j_gene: TRBJ2-3
CDR3aa: CASSRLRLAGGGTDTQYF
CDR3nt: TGTGCCAGTAGCCGCCTCCGACTAGCGGGGGGGGGCACAGATACGCAGTATTTT

d_gene: TRBD2
abundance: .
v_gene: TRBV7-9
j_gene: TRBJ2-2
CDR3aa: CASSYPGGTNTGELFF
CDR3nt: TGTGCCAGCAGCTACCCGGGGGGGACGAACACCGGGGAGCTGTTTTTT

d_gene: .
abundance: .
v_gene: TRBV7-2
j_gene: TRBJ1-1
CDR3aa: CASSLATVPVYTEAFF
CDR3nt: TGTGCCAGCAGCTTAGCGACAGTCCCCGTATACACTGAAGCTTTCTTT

d_gene: .
abundance: .
v_gene: TRBV5-4
j_gene: TRBJ2-7
CDR3aa: CASSFSSYEQYF
CDR3nt: TGTGCCAGCAGCTTCTCCTCCTACGAGCAGTACTTC

d_gene: .
abundance: once
v_gene: TRBV19
j_gene: TRBJ2-5
CDR3aa: CASRGLGRFAETQYF
CDR3nt: TGTGCCAGTAGGGGGCTTGGCCGGTTTGCAGAGACCCAGTACTTC

d_gene: .
abundance: .
v_gene: TRBV27
j_gene: TRBJ1-1
CDR3aa: CASRNPGPNTEAFF
CDR3nt: TGTGCCAGCCGAAATCCAGGGCCGAACACTGAAGCTTTCTTT

d_gene: .
abundance: .
v_gene: TRBV19
j_gene: TRBJ1-6
CDR3aa: CASSIQNNSPLHF
CDR3nt: TGTGCCAGTAGCATACAAAATAATTCACCCCTCCACTTT

d_gene: .
abundance: .
v_gene: TRBV7-6
j_gene: TRBJ2-3
CDR3aa: CASSLGHRKSTDTQYF
CDR3nt: TGTGCCAGCAGCTTAGGGCACAGAAAAAGCACAGATACGCAGTATTTT

d_gene: TRBD1
abundance: .
v_gene: TRBV28
j_gene: TRBJ1-6
CDR3aa: CAISGTVSSYNSPLHF
CDR3nt: TGTGCCATCTCCGGGACAGTGAGCTCCTATAATTCACCCCTCCACTTT